This TCR beta chain was identified in a study of blood T cell repertoires in COVID-19. The wider study: COVID-19 samples from acute and convalescent phases originated in the United States, Italy and Spain. PBMCs, B-cell-depleted T cells, or T cells provided the cDNA or gDNA that made up the material.

In the authors' methods: From reference gene primer amplification, estimates of nucleated cell counts were derived. Sequenced by immunoSEQ multiplex PCR; TCRdb stores in-frame clones only, minus some. The D gene and trimming were derived from the DNA, and the V and J assignments and clone size from that table. The table shows 200,000 to 250,000 clones, with approximately 77% occurring only once. Sequenced input: peripheral blood. This clonotype was sampled from a woman older than 75 with acute or convalescent COVID-19.

CDR3 protein: CASSLASPGTGDWRAFF. As DNA, the CDR3 is TGTGCCAGCAGTTTAGCATCCCCCGGGACAGGTGACTGGAGAGCTTTCTTT. The J gene is TRBJ1-1, the V gene TRBV28; 8 nucleotides line up with TRBD1. V lost 2 bases and J lost 10; bases outside the gene matches: 18. Looked up from germline, CDR1 is MDHEN and CDR2 is SYDVKM. The CDR3 has 17 residues.